This T cell receptor beta chain was sequenced during a study of cytomegalovirus exposure and HLA in healthy donors. A multiplex PCR was run with 60 Vbeta primers and 13 Jbeta primers. The assay was immunoSEQ multiplex PCR, and TCRdb's table has in-frame clones only and misses some. The profile shows about 140,000 clones, 70% to 80% of them singletons. To note about this clone: The same CDR3 arises from other DNA sequences in this sample as well.

The CDR3 is 18 residues long. Germline V CDR1 and CDR2: SEHNR, FQNEAQ (reference sequence). The trim removed 5 bases at V and 5 bases at J, leaving 15 bases unmatched. The TCR comes from a woman aged 45-60 years in good health and CMV-seronegative. This chain links TRBV7-9 with TRBJ1-1, with 12 bases that match TRBD1. The sequencing sample was made of PBMCs. CDR3 coding DNA: TGTGCCAGCAGCAGCCCGGGACAGGGGGCCCGTGGAGTGACTGAAGCTTTCTTT. It codes for CASSSPGQGARGVTEAFF.